Presented here are 22 T cell receptor beta chains from one specimen sequenced in a study of lymphopenia after photon versus proton radiotherapy. Here immunoSEQ multiplex PCR was the method, and the copy in TCRdb shows in-frame clones only, minus some. This sample has about 39,000 clones, with more than 85% found just once. The material was peripheral blood, obtained from a patient treated with photon-based radiotherapy. These receptors all come from a man aged 55-75 years with cholangiocarcinoma.

This sequence joins TRBV29-1 and TRBJ2-1; 8 nucleotides align to TRBD1. Germline V CDR1 and CDR2: SQVTM, ANQGSEA. This CDR3 spans 16 amino acids. After removal of 5 bases from V and 9 bases from J, the junction contained 18 bases not matched to a gene. This chain's CDR3 is CSVPKEGQARRSEQFF. CDR3 DNA: TGCAGCGTTCCAAAGGAGGGACAGGCCCGGAGGAGTGAGCAGTTCTTC.

The chain carries TRBV28 and TRBJ2-5, with no clear D. Germline assignment: CDR1 MDHEN and CDR2 SYDVKM. This CDR3 is 14 amino acids long. Trimming left V 4 bases short and J 2 bases short, with 11 bases between. The CDR3 region is CASSSPGLQETQYF. Here the CDR3 DNA reads TGTGCCAGCAGTTCGCCCGGGCTACAAGAGACCCAGTACTTC.

The rearrangement uses TRBV9 and TRBJ1-5; weak D call: TRBD1 (5 bases). The ends were cut back, 3 bases at V and 3 bases at J, with 7 bases in the middle. Germline lookup yields CDR1 SGDLS and CDR2 YYNGEE. The CDR3 spans 13 residues. The DNA of the CDR3 is TGTGCCAGCAGCGCAGGGTTCAATCAGCCCCAGCATTTT. This sequence encodes CASSAGFNQPQHF.

In this sample, this clone turned up a few times. The chain is built from TRBV19 and TRBJ1-1; TRBD1 is a possible D gene (5 bases). Germline V gene data show CDR1 as LNHDA and CDR2 as SQIVND (reference sequence). The length of the CDR3 is 15 residues. Trimming pared 7 bases from V and 4 bases from J, leaving 19 bases between. The CDR3 reads CASINPTRGSTEAFF. CDR3 nucleotide sequence: TGTGCCAGTATCAATCCTACGAGGGGTAGCACTGAAGCTTTCTTT.

The rearrangement links TRBV4-1 to TRBJ2-1, with 7 positions matching TRBD2. The CDR3 covers 14 residues. Germline CDR1 MGHRA, CDR2 YSYEKL. With V trimmed by 2 bases and J by 7 bases, 5 bases remained unmatched. Here the CDR3 DNA reads TGCGCCAGCAGCCAACCCGGGACTAAGAATGAGCAGTTCTTC. The encoded protein is CASSQPGTKNEQFF.

The chain has TRBV7-9 and TRBJ2-7; D is ambiguous. Per the germline V gene, CDR1 is SEHNR and CDR2 is FQNEAQ (reference sequence). The CDR3 covers 11 residues. V lost 2 bases to trimming and J lost 6 bases, with 5 bases between them. CDR3 in amino acids: CASSLSVEQYF. CDR3 DNA: TGTGCCAGCAGCTTAAGTGTCGAGCAGTACTTC.

V usage is TRBV5-1 and J usage is TRBJ2-1; tentatively, D is TRBD1 (5 bases). The V end was cut by 2 bases, the J end by 7 bases, with 7 bases between. CDR1 is SGHRS and CDR2 is YFSETQ in the germline V gene. CDR3 length equals 12 residues. CDR3 in amino acids: CASSFAGNEQFF. In nucleotides, the CDR3 is TGCGCCAGCAGCTTTGCAGGGAATGAGCAGTTCTTC.

This rearrangement joins TRBV28 to TRBJ2-7; TRBD1 matches at 10 bases. CDR3 length: 13 residues. After removal of 6 bases from V and 5 bases from J, the junction contained 4 bases not matched to a gene. Germline V gene data show CDR1 as MDHEN and CDR2 as SYDVKM. The CDR3 reads CASSGQGGHEQYF. The CDR3 DNA sequence: TGTGCCAGCAGCGGACAGGGGGGCCACGAGCAGTACTTC.

The chain links TRBV19 to TRBJ1-5; TRBD1 matches 10 bases. Germline lookup yields CDR1 LNHDA and CDR2 SQIVND (reference sequence). This CDR3 is built from 14 residues. Losses at the gene ends were 3 bases for V and 5 bases for J; bases not matched to a gene: 1. CDR3 residues: CASSIGQGDQPQHF. CDR3 nucleotide sequence: TGTGCCAGTAGTATCGGACAGGGGGATCAGCCCCAGCATTTT.

The J gene is TRBJ1-5, the V gene TRBV6-5; D is unresolved. Germline V gene lookup returns CDR1 MNHEY and CDR2 SVGAGI. This CDR3 spans 13 amino acids. The V and J ends lost 5 bases and 7 bases respectively, with 12 bases between them. This CDR3 is CASSEVWEQPQHF. The CDR3 DNA follows: TGTGCCAGCAGTGAAGTTTGGGAGCAGCCCCAGCATTTT.

The chain has TRBV11-2 and TRBJ2-3, with 8 bases lining up with TRBD1. The germline V gene encodes CDR1 SGHAT and CDR2 FQNNGV. V lost 5 bases to trimming and J lost 5 bases; unmatched junction nucleotides: 3. The CDR3 covers 13 residues. In DNA, the CDR3 is TGTGCCAGCAGCATGGGACAGGTAGATACGCAGTATTTT. This encodes CASSMGQVDTQYF.

The chain links TRBV20-1 to TRBJ1-1, with D uncertain. Deletions cut 6 bases from V and 0 bases from J, with 5 bases between. CDR1 and CDR2 from the germline V gene are DFQATT and SNEGSKA (reference sequence). The CDR3 consists of 11 residues. This CDR3 is CSARMNTEAFF. CDR3 DNA: TGCAGTGCCCGGATGAACACTGAAGCTTTCTTT.

Worth noting for this clone: In the same sample, other DNA sequences code for this CDR3. The rearrangement links TRBV7-3 to TRBJ1-1; D is unclear. From germline, CDR1 is SGHTA and CDR2 FQGTGA. V dropped 4 bases and J dropped 1 base, with 7 bases sitting between them. This CDR3 has 13 amino acids. The CDR3 coding sequence is TGTGCCAGCAGCTCATTACAGAACACTGAAGCTTTCTTT. Translating it yields CASSSLQNTEAFF.

CDR3 in amino acids: CASSLAGVTGNTIYF. The CDR3 DNA follows: TGTGCCAGCAGCTTAGCAGGGGTAACTGGAAACACCATATATTTT. This chain uses TRBV11-2 with TRBJ1-3, with a possible D match to TRBD1 (6 bases). Germline CDR1 SGHAT, CDR2 FQNNGV. V shed 1 base and J shed 2 bases, with 9 bases lying between them. The CDR3 extends over 15 amino acids.

V and J are TRBV11-3 and TRBJ2-7; 7 nucleotides line up with TRBD1. This CDR3 spans 13 amino acids. The junction had 3 bases not matched to a gene; V was cut back by 5 bases and J by 2 bases. Germline loops: CDR1 SGHNT, CDR2 YENEEA. Written as DNA, the CDR3 is TGTGCCAGCAGCAGGGGGCAGGCCTACGAGCAGTACTTC. Its protein is CASSRGQAYEQYF.

The V gene is TRBV14, the J gene TRBJ2-5, with TRBD2 identical over 8 bases. Near its end, the DNA agrees better with TRBJ2-7, so the J call may be wrong. The CDR3 has 15 amino acids. CDR1 and CDR2 (germline): SGHDN, FVKESK. The CDR3 nucleotides read TGTGCCAGCAGCCCTCCAAGCGGGAGCTTAAACGAGCAGTACTTC. Translating gives CASSPPSGSLNEQYF.

The chain uses TRBV2 and TRBJ2-1; D call uncertain. The V gene lost 6 bases and the J gene lost 7 bases, with 13 bases spanning the gap. The germline V gene has CDR1 SNHLY and CDR2 FYNNEI. There are 13 residues in the CDR3. CDR3 coding DNA: TGTGCCAGCAGGCCCCTAGACCCAAATGAGCAGTTCTTC. Its translation is CASRPLDPNEQFF.

The chain employs TRBV18 and TRBJ2-3; 8 bases are a match to TRBD2. The CDR3 loop spans 16 amino acids. J lost 4 bases, V lost 1 base, and 7 bases had no gene match. From germline, CDR1 is KGHSH and CDR2 LQKENI. The CDR3 nucleotides are TGTGCCAGCTCACCACGTGGGACTAGGGTTGCAGATACGCAGTATTTT. Residues: CASSPRGTRVADTQYF.

This chain links TRBV5-1 with TRBJ2-7, with TRBD1 identical over 10 bases. Trimming cost V 4 bases and J 5 bases; bases outside gene matches: 6. Germline V gene data show CDR1 as SGHRS and CDR2 as YFSETQ. The CDR3 runs 14 residues. This chain's CDR3 is CASSPGQGDDEQYF. Here the CDR3 DNA reads TGCGCCAGCAGCCCAGGACAGGGGGATGACGAGCAGTACTTC.

Written as DNA, the CDR3 is TGTGCCAGCAGCTCAGGGGAGAAGGAGACCCAGTACTTC. It yields the protein CASSSGEKETQYF. The rearrangement links TRBV7-8 to TRBJ2-5; possible D gene TRBD1, 6 bases. Trimming left V 4 bases short and J 5 bases short, with 11 bases between. The V gene's germline CDR1 is SGHVS and CDR2 FQNEAQ. The length of the CDR3 is 13 residues. The full variable domain, rest sourced from reference TRBV7-8 and TRBJ2-5, is GAGVSQSPRYKVAKRGQDVALRCDPISGHVSLFWYQQALGQGPEFLTYFQNEAQLDKSGLPSDRFFAERPEGSVSTLKIQRTQQEDSAVYLCASSSGEKETQYFGPGTRLLVL.

The rearrangement uses TRBV14 and TRBJ1-4; 10 positions match TRBD1. This CDR3 spans 18 amino acids. The junction had 17 bases not matched to a gene; V was cut back by 5 bases and J by 8 bases. Germline V gene sequence: CDR1 SGHDN, CDR2 FVKESK. The CDR3 coding sequence is TGTGCCAGCAGCTTAGGCGGGACAGGGGTTTTTTCCGGCGAAAAACTGTTTTTT. Its translation: CASSLGGTGVFSGEKLFF.

Only a few counts were recorded for this clone. The chain recombines TRBV5-5 with TRBJ2-7, with 8 bases fitting TRBD1. Trimming cost V 0 bases and J 2 bases; bases outside gene matches: 4. Germline-derived CDR1 and CDR2 are SGHKS and YYEKEE (reference sequence). The CDR3 is made up of 15 amino acids. CDR3 in DNA: TGTGCCAGCAGCTTGGTTCAGGACAGGGCCTACGAGCAGTACTTC. Protein product: CASSLVQDRAYEQYF.